Listed here are 16 T cell receptor beta chains from one sample, sequenced in a study of shared clonotypes between healthy human individuals. Sequencing was performed with immunoSEQ multiplex PCR; in TCRdb, only in-frame clones are kept and a portion is missing. This table holds approximately 500,000 clones, approximately 78% found once. The specimen sequenced was PBMCs. These receptors all come from a woman aged 35 to 49 in good health. Some clones in this sample may be carry-over from other donors' samples.

The chain carries TRBV15 and TRBJ1-5, with 7 bases matching TRBD1. Germline CDR1 LNHNV, CDR2 YYDKDF (reference sequence). V was clipped by 0 bases and J by 7 bases; unmatched bases: 3. The CDR3 totals 14 residues. The CDR3 spells CATSRDQGEQPQHF. The CDR3 DNA reads TGTGCCACCAGCAGAGATCAGGGGGAGCAGCCCCAGCATTTT.

The chain is built from TRBV28 and TRBJ2-7; D is uncertain. This CDR3 is built from 14 residues. V was shortened by 7 bases and J by 0 bases, with 13 bases between the two germline ends. Germline-derived CDR1 and CDR2 are MDHEN and SYDVKM. CDR3 loop: CASTLLPSSYEQYF. The CDR3 DNA follows: TGTGCCAGCACCCTACTACCTAGCTCCTACGAGCAGTACTTC.

The rearrangement links TRBV10-3 to TRBJ2-7, with unresolved D. This CDR3 contains 10 residues. The V gene's germline CDR1 is ENHRY and CDR2 SYGVKD. Trimming took 4 bases from V and 7 from J, leaving 5 bases between them. The CDR3 DNA follows: TGTGCCATCAGTGCTTGGGAGCAGTACTTC. It codes for CAISAWEQYF.

J is TRBJ2-7 and V is TRBV5-1, with a weak D call TRBD2 (5 bases). Germline V CDR1 and CDR2: SGHRS, YFSETQ. The CDR3 runs 15 residues. V lost 0 bases and J 4 bases, leaving 14 bases between the germline ends. In DNA, the CDR3 is TGCGCCAGCAGCTTGGGTGGGCAGAGGGCATACGAGCAGTACTTC. This translates into CASSLGGQRAYEQYF. Full variable domain (outside the CDR3, taken from reference TRBV5-1 and TRBJ2-7): KAGVTQTPRYLIKTRGQQVTLSCSPISGHRSVSWYQQTPGQGLQFLFEYFSETQRNKGNFPGRFSGRQFSNSRSEMNVSTLELGDSALYLCASSLGGQRAYEQYFGPGTRLTVT.

At least ten counts were recorded for this clone. The J gene is TRBJ2-1, the V gene TRBV7-2, with 8 bases that match TRBD1. V gave up 7 bases and J gave up 2 bases; unmatched junction bases: 7. Germline assignment: CDR1 SGHTA and CDR2 FQGNSA. The CDR3 has 15 residues. The CDR3 protein is CASIPDREPYNEQFF. CDR3 in DNA: TGTGCCAGCATCCCGGACAGGGAGCCCTACAATGAGCAGTTCTTC.

The V call is TRBV7-3, the J call TRBJ1-3; D gene unclear. CDR1 is SGHTA, CDR2 FQGTGA, per germline. V lost 2 bases, J lost 0 bases, and 5 bases lay in between. The CDR3 covers 14 residues. The CDR3 DNA follows: TGTGCCAGCAGCTTAGACCCCTCTGGAAACACCATATATTTT. Its protein product is CASSLDPSGNTIYF.

The chain has TRBV6-6 and TRBJ2-7; D is uncertain. V dropped 2 bases and J dropped 5 bases, with 13 bases sitting between them. This CDR3 region has 14 residues. Germline V gene lookup returns CDR1 MNHNY and CDR2 SVGAGI (reference sequence). CDR3 in DNA: TGTGCCAGCAGTTACAGCAACGACTTTGACGAGCAGTACTTC. This sequence encodes CASSYSNDFDEQYF.

This chain links TRBV11-2 with TRBJ2-1; 10 bases are a match to TRBD2. CDR1 SGHAT and CDR2 FQNNGV come from the germline V gene. Germline trimming cut 5 bases from V and 6 bases from J; bases unmatched to any gene: 4. CDR3 length: 14 residues. CDR3 DNA: TGTGCCAGCAGCGGAGGACTAGCGGCCAATGAGCAGTTCTTC. It yields the protein CASSGGLAANEQFF.

The J gene is TRBJ2-5, the V gene TRBV9; D gene unclear. Germline V gene data show CDR1 as SGDLS and CDR2 as YYNGEE. Trimming left V 0 bases short and J 0 bases short, with 6 bases between. The CDR3 runs 14 residues. The CDR3 DNA reads as TGTGCCAGCAGCGTAGCTTGGGACCAAGAGACCCAGTACTTC. Amino acid sequence: CASSVAWDQETQYF.

The chain links TRBV29-1 to TRBJ2-5, with a tentative D call TRBD1 (6 bases). The CDR3 totals 12 residues. With 0 bases removed from V and 6 bases from J, the gap between germline ends came to 8 bases. The germline CDR1 and CDR2 sequences are SQVTM and ANQGSEA. CDR3 sequence: CSVEDRGQTQYF. The CDR3 DNA follows: TGCAGCGTTGAAGACAGGGGACAGACCCAGTACTTC.

This clone has just one count. Here the CDR3 DNA reads TGTGCCAGTGGGACGGGACTTAACTATGGCTACACCTTC. Residues: CASGTGLNYGYTF. This chain links TRBV19 with TRBJ1-2, with a weak D call TRBD1 (5 bases). V was clipped by 8 bases and J by 1 base, with 11 bases between them. CDR3 length: 13 amino acids. From germline, CDR1 is LNHDA and CDR2 SQIVND (reference sequence).

In this sample, this clone turned up a few times. The chain has TRBV27 and TRBJ2-7, with 10 bases lining up with TRBD2. Looked up from germline, CDR1 is MNHEY and CDR2 is SMNVEV (reference sequence). V was clipped by 6 bases and J by 3 bases; unmatched bases: 5. The CDR3 runs to 14 residues. The CDR3 is CASRERLAGYEQYF. The CDR3 bases are TGTGCCAGCAGAGAAAGACTAGCGGGCTACGAGCAGTACTTC.

The V gene is TRBV9, the J gene TRBJ1-2, with D perhaps matching TRBD1 (5 bases). Germline CDR1 and CDR2: SGDLS and YYNGEE. Trimming shortened V by 3 bases and J by 8 bases, and 17 bases separated the two germline ends. The CDR3 sequence is 14 residues long. CDR3 coding DNA: TGTGCCAGCAGCGCGCAAGGGAGGGGACGGGGCTACACCTTC. It translates to CASSAQGRGRGYTF.

This chain uses TRBV4-1 with TRBJ1-3; 9 bases are shared with TRBD1. The CDR3 is made up of 18 amino acids. Germline V gene sequence: CDR1 MGHRA, CDR2 YSYEKL. The V segment lost 0 bases and the J segment 2 bases; nucleotides outside the gene matches: 8. The CDR3 region is CASSQDLGDRATGNTIYF. The CDR3 coding sequence is TGCGCCAGCAGCCAAGATCTGGGGGACAGGGCGACTGGAAACACCATATATTTT.

About this clone itself: One base separates it from a far larger clone, so it is likely a read error. This chain connects TRBV5-3 to TRBJ1-5; D uncertain. TRBV5-3 is reported as an ORF; its role is uncertain. The V end was cut by 0 bases, the J end by 4 bases, with 5 bases between. This CDR3 has 13 amino acids. The CDR3 here is CARSLAKNQPQHF. CDR3 in DNA: TGTGCCAGAAGCTTGGCGAAAAATCAGCCCCAGCATTTT.

The J gene is TRBJ2-5, the V gene TRBV5-1; a possible D gene is TRBD2 (5 bases). Deletions cut 6 bases from V and 1 base from J, with 16 bases between. The CDR3 totals 15 residues. Germline CDR1 is SGHRS and CDR2 is YFSETQ. DNA of the CDR3: TGCGCCAGCAAGGACCTCTCTAGCAGCCAAGAGACCCAGTACTTC. Its translation: CASKDLSSSQETQYF.